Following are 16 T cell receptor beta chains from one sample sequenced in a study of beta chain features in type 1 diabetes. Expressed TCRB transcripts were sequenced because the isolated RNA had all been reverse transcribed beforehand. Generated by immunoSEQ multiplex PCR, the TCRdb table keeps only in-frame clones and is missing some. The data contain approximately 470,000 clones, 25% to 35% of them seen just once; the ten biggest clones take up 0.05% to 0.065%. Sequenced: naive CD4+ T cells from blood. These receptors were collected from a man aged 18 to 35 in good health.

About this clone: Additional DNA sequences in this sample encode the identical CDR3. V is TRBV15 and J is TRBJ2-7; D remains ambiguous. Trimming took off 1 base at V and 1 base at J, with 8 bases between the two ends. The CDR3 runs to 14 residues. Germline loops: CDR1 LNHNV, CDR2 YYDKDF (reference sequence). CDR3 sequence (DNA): TGTGCCACCAGCAGAGGCGGCACTTCCTACGAGCAGTACTTC. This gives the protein CATSRGGTSYEQYF.

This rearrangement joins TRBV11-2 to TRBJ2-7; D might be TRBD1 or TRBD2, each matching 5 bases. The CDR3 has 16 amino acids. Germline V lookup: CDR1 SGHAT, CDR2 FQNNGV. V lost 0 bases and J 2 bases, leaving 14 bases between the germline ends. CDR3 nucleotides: TGTGCCAGCAGCTTAGAAAGAGGGACGGCGCCCTACGAGCAGTACTTC. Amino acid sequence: CASSLERGTAPYEQYF. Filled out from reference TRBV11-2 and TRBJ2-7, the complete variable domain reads EAGVAQSPRYKIIEKRQSVAFWCNPISGHATLYWYQQILGQGPKLLIQFQNNGVVDDSQLPKDRFSAERLKGVDSTLKIQPAKLEDSAVYLCASSLERGTAPYEQYFGPGTRLTVT.

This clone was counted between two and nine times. CDR3 in DNA: TGTGCCAGCACTTCAACAGCGGGAGGGCTCCCTGAGCAGTTCTTC. Amino acid sequence: CASTSTAGGLPEQFF. This chain links TRBV28 with TRBJ2-1, with 10 bases identical to TRBD2. With V trimmed by 7 bases and J by 9 bases, 12 bases remained unmatched. The CDR3 length is 15 residues. CDR1 is MDHEN, CDR2 SYDVKM, per germline.

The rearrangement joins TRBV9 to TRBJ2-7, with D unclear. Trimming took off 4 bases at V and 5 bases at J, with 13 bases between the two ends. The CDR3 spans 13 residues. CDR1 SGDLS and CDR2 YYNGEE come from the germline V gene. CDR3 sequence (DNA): TGTGCCAGCAGCCCTACCGGACGGCACGAGCAGTACTTC. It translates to CASSPTGRHEQYF.

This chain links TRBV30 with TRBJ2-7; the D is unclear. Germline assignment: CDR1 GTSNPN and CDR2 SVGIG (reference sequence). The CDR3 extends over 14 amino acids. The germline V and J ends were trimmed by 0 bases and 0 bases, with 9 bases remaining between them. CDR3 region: CAWSVGVSSYEQYF. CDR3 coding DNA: TGTGCCTGGAGTGTTGGAGTGAGCTCCTACGAGCAGTACTTC.

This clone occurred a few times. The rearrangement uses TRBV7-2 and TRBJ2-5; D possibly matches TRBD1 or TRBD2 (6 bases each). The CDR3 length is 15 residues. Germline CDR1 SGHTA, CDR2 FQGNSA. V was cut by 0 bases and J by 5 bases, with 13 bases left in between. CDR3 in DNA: TGTGCCAGCAGCTTAGCGTACAGGAGGGGGGAGACCCAGTACTTC. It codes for CASSLAYRRGETQYF.

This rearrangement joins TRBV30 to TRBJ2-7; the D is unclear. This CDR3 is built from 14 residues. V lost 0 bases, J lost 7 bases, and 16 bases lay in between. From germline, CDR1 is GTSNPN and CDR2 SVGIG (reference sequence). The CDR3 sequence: CAWSVPSGVGEQYF. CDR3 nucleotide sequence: TGTGCCTGGAGTGTTCCAAGTGGGGTGGGAGAGCAGTACTTC.

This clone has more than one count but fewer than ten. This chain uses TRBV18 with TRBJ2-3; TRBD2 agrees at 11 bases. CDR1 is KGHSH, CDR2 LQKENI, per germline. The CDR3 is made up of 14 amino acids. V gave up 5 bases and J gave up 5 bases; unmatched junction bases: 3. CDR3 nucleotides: TGTGCCAGCTCAACTAGCGGGAGCGTAGATACGCAGTATTTT. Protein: CASSTSGSVDTQYF.

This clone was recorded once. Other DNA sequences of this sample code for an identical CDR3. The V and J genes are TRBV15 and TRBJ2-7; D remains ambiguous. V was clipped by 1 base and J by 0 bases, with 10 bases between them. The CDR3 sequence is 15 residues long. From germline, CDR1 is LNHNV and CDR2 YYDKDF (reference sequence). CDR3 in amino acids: CATSRGAVSSYEQYF. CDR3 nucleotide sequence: TGTGCCACCAGCAGAGGGGCGGTTAGCTCCTACGAGCAGTACTTC. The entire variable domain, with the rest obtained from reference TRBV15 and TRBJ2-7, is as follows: DAMVIQNPRYQVTQFGKPVTLSCSQTLNHNVMYWYQQKSSQAPKLLFHYYDKDFNNEADTPDNFQSRRPNTSFCFLDIRSPGLGDTAMYLCATSRGAVSSYEQYFGPGTRLTVT.

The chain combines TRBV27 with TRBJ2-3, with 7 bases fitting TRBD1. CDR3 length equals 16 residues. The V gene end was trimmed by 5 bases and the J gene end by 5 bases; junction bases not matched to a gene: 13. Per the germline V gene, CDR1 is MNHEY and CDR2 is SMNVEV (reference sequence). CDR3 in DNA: TGTGCCAGCAGTCTGGGCCCGGGACAGAAACAAGATACGCAGTATTTT. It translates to CASSLGPGQKQDTQYF.

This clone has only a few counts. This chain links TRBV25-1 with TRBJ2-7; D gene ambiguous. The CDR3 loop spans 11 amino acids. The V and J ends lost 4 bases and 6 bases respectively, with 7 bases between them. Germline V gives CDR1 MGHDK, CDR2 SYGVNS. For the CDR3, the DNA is TGTGCCAGCAGTGTTAGAACCGAGCAGTACTTC. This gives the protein CASSVRTEQYF.

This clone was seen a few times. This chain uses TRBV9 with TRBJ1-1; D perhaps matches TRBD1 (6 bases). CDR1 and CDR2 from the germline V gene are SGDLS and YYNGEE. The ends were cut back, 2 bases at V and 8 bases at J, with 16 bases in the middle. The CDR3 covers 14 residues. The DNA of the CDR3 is TGTGCCAGCAGCGTGACAGGAGAGAGTCTGGAAGCTTTCTTT. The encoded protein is CASSVTGESLEAFF.

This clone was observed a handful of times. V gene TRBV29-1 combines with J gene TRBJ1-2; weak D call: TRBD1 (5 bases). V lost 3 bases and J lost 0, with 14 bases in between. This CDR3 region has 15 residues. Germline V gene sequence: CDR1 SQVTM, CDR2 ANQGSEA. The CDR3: CSVDQATESNYGYTF. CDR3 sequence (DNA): TGCAGCGTTGACCAGGCGACAGAGTCTAACTATGGCTACACCTTC. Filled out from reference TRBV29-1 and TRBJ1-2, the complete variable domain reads SAVISQKPSRDICQRGTSLTIQCQVDSQVTMMFWYRQQPGQSLTLIATANQGSEATYESGFVIDKFPISRPNLTFSTLTVSNMSPEDSSIYLCSVDQATESNYGYTFGSGTRLTVV.

The CDR3 loop is CASSLDLLTGNTIYF. CDR3 bases: TGTGCCAGCAGCTTAGACCTATTAACTGGAAACACCATATATTTT. V and J are TRBV7-9 and TRBJ1-3; no clear D. Germline V gene data show CDR1 as SEHNR and CDR2 as FQNEAQ (reference sequence). The CDR3 loop spans 15 amino acids. The ends were cut back, 1 base at V and 2 bases at J, with 9 bases in the middle.

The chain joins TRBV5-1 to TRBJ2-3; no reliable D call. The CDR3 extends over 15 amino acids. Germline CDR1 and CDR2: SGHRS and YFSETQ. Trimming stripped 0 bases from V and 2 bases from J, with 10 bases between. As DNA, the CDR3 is TGCGCCAGCAGCTTGGGGGCGCCAGACACAGATACGCAGTATTTT. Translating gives CASSLGAPDTDTQYF.

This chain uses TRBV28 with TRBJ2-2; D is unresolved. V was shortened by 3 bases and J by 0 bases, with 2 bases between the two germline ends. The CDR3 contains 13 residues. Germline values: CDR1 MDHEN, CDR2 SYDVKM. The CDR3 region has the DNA TGTGCCAGCAGTTTTTCGAACACCGGGGAGCTGTTTTTT. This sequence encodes CASSFSNTGELFF.